A selection of T cell receptor beta chains follows, all from one sample in a study of shared clonotypes between healthy human individuals. Only in-frame clones appear in the TCRdb table, and some are missing; sequencing was by immunoSEQ multiplex PCR. The sample has roughly 1.5 million clones, approximately 98% seen once. The material sequenced was naive CD4+ T cells sorted from blood. Source of these receptors: a man aged 25-45 years in good health. Each CDR3 is given with its conserved first and last residue. Each record gives: V gene, J gene, D gene, clone size, CDR3 protein, CDR3 DNA. The D gene is left open where the match is weak. Clone size is not always given. Where it is, it says once, few, many or a class for expanded clones.

TRBV27	TRBJ1-5	TRBD1	NA	CASSKRQGFGVTSNQPQHF	TGTGCCAGCAGTAAGCGACAGGGCTTCGGTGTCACTAGCAATCAGCCCCAGCATTTT
TRBV28	TRBJ2-5	NA	NA	CASNNRGPVETQYF	TGTGCCAGCAATAACCGGGGGCCGGTAGAGACCCAGTACTTC
TRBV7-2	TRBJ2-5	TRBD2	NA	CASSFTSGPGHF	TGTGCCAGCAGCTTTACTAGCGGGCCCGGTCACTTC
TRBV5-6	TRBJ2-1	NA	NA	CASSFGPHNEQFF	TGTGCCAGCAGCTTCGGACCTCACAATGAGCAGTTCTTC
TRBV7-9	TRBJ1-1	TRBD1	NA	CASSLPTGQGGTEAFF	TGTGCCAGCAGCTTACCCACGGGACAGGGTGGGACTGAAGCTTTCTTT
TRBV12-1	TRBJ1-5	NA	NA	CASSSATDRWPQHF	TGTGCCAGCAGCTCCGCGACCGATCGTTGGCCCCAGCATTTT
TRBV7-8	TRBJ2-1	TRBD2	NA	CASSIRWTSDEQFF	TGTGCCAGCAGCATTCGTTGGACTAGCGATGAGCAGTTCTTC
TRBV10-2	TRBJ2-7	TRBD2	NA	CASSVASGGPYEQYF	TGCGCCAGCAGTGTAGCTAGCGGGGGCCCCTACGAGCAGTACTTC
TRBV5-5	TRBJ2-1	TRBD2	NA	CASSSLAGDEQFF	TGTGCCAGCAGCTCACTCGCGGGGGATGAGCAGTTCTTC
TRBV7-6	TRBJ2-2	NA	NA	CASSSYREANTGELFF	TGTGCCAGCAGCTCCTATAGGGAAGCGAACACCGGGGAGCTGTTTTTT
TRBV7-8	TRBJ2-3	TRBD2	once	CASSLSGRVPDTQYF	TGTGCCAGCAGCCTTAGCGGGAGGGTCCCAGATACGCAGTATTTT
TRBV28	TRBJ1-2	NA	NA	CASRNVGPLSYTF	TGTGCCAGCAGGAATGTAGGGCCCCTTAGCTACACCTTC
TRBV28	TRBJ2-5	TRBD1	NA	CASSFLDRGLKTQYF	TGTGCCAGCAGTTTCCTGGACAGGGGCTTGAAGACCCAGTACTTC
TRBV2	TRBJ1-2	TRBD1	NA	CASSPGQGDYGYTF	TGTGCCAGCAGTCCGGGACAGGGGGACTATGGCTACACCTTC
TRBV5-6	TRBJ1-5	NA	NA	CASSLDSSEYSNQPQHF	TGTGCCAGCAGCTTGGACTCCTCGGAATATAGCAATCAGCCCCAGCATTTT
TRBV18	TRBJ1-5	NA	NA	CASSPPGGLGNQPQHF	TGTGCCAGCTCACCACCGGGGGGGCTGGGCAATCAGCCCCAGCATTTT
TRBV27	TRBJ2-5	TRBD2	NA	CASSSNGLAGETQYF	TGTGCCAGCAGTTCCAATGGACTAGCAGGAGAGACCCAGTACTTC
TRBV5-1	TRBJ2-4	NA	NA	CASSTGQLKNIQYF	TGCGCCAGCAGCACCGGACAGCTCAAAAACATTCAGTACTTC
TRBV18	TRBJ1-1	NA	NA	CASSPFGTRTEAFF	TGTGCCAGCTCACCCTTCGGGACCAGGACTGAAGCTTTCTTT
TRBV9	TRBJ1-5	NA	NA	CASSVDGDQPQHF	TGTGCCAGCAGCGTAGATGGGGATCAGCCCCAGCATTTT
TRBV27	TRBJ1-1	NA	NA	CASRSQGMNTEAFF	TGTGCCAGCCGATCGCAGGGAATGAACACTGAAGCTTTCTTT
TRBV7-2	TRBJ2-1	NA	NA	CASSLAGVVNEQFF	TGTGCCAGCAGCTTGGCTGGTGTGGTGAATGAGCAGTTCTTC
TRBV15	TRBJ1-1	NA	NA	CATSGPGGTPPNTEAFF	TGTGCCACCAGCGGCCCCGGTGGGACACCACCGAACACTGAAGCTTTCTTT
TRBV14	TRBJ2-5	NA	NA	CASSQGAGSETQYF	TGTGCCAGCAGCCAAGGGGCAGGGTCAGAGACCCAGTACTTC
TRBV5-1	TRBJ2-1	TRBD2	once	CASSRGTSGRGWEQFF	TGCGCCAGCAGCAGAGGGACTAGCGGGAGAGGCTGGGAGCAGTTCTTC
TRBV29-1	TRBJ2-7	TRBD1	NA	CSVYTGGRDEQYF	TGCAGCGTCTACACAGGGGGACGGGACGAGCAGTACTTC